The source of this T cell receptor (beta chain) is a study of CD8 T cells in ankylosing spondylitis. Broader study findings: As for the disease-linked clones, they showed a CD8+ phenotype and occurred at relatively low frequencies in peripheral blood. What appeared characteristic of ankylosing spondylitis blood was a TCR beta motif of eight or nine highly homologous variants.

With respect to this clonotype: Its target is unknown.

TCRdb re-analysed the 5' RACE reads in MiXCR, keeping a single row per CDR3 protein. Of approximately 500,000 distinct CDR3 sequences detected, about 12% appear once; the ten largest clones hold almost 7%. The CDR3 has 16 residues. The germline CDR1 and CDR2 sequences are LGHDT and YNNKEL (reference sequence). The germline V and J ends were trimmed by 5 bases and 4 bases, with 19 bases remaining between them. The sequence was obtained from a male donor with ankylosing spondylitis. Material: blood, either unsorted or a sorted T cell fraction (not recorded which). The V gene is TRBV3-1, the J gene TRBJ2-3; D is undetermined. CDR3 nucleotide sequence: TGTGCCAGCAGCGTTTCCGGGTTTCGCGGAGCAGATACGCAGTATTTT. Its protein is CASSVSGFRGADTQYF.